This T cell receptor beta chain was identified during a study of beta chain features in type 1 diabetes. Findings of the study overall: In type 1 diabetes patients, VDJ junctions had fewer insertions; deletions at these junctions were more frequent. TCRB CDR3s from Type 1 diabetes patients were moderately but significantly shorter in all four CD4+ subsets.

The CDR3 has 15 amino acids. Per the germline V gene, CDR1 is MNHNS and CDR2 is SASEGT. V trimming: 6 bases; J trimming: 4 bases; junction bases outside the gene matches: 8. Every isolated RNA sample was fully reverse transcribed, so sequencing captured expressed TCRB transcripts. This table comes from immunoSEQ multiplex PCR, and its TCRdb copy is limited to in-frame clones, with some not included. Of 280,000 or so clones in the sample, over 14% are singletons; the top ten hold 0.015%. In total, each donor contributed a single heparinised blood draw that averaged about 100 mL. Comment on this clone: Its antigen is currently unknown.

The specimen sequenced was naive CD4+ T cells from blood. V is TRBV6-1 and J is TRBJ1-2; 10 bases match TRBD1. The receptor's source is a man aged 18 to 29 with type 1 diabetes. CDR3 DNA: TGTGCCAGCAGCTCCACGACAGGGGGCGGCTATGGCTACACCTTC. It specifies CASSSTTGGGYGYTF.